Below are 4 T cell receptor beta chains sequenced from a single sample in a study of blood T cell repertoires in COVID-19 (dated by TCRdb to 2020 to 2022). The library was generated by the immunoSEQ multiplex PCR assay. Here the immuneACCESS table is served through TCRdb, limited to in-frame sequences with V and J called. Missing clones are a known gap in these copies; in checked studies unresolved V genes cover under half, and the rest lacks a known reason. The sample table lists more than 45,000 clones, 84% of them with a count of one. The top ten clones comprise around 10% of the sample. Sequencing used peripheral blood. The receptors derive from a man older than 75 with COVID-19, enrolled during active disease.

V is TRBV19 and J is TRBJ1-1; 9 bases are shared with TRBD1. The J segment lost 1 base and the V segment lost 10 bases, leaving 7 bases of the junction unmatched. Germline-derived CDR1 and CDR2 are LNHDA and SQIVND (reference sequence). CDR3 length: 14 residues. The CDR3 is CATVDRGENTEAFF. In nucleotides, the CDR3 is TGTGCCACCGTAGACAGGGGGGAGAACACTGAAGCTTTCTTT.

The chain is built from TRBV18 and TRBJ2-7, with 14 bases matching TRBD2. Germline V gene data show CDR1 as KGHSH and CDR2 as LQKENI. This CDR3 has 18 residues. Unmatched junction bases numbered 8, after V lost 4 bases and J lost 0 bases. CDR3 coding DNA: TGTGCCAGCTCACGCGGACTAGCGGGAGGAATGAGCTCCTACGAGCAGTACGTC. Translating gives CASSRGLAGGMSSYEQYV.

This clone has a single count. The J gene is TRBJ2-1, the V gene TRBV10-3, with TRBD2 matching over 7 bases. The length of the CDR3 is 15 residues. The V gene's germline CDR1 is ENHRY and CDR2 SYGVKD. The V and J ends lost 4 bases and 4 bases, in that order; junction bases with no gene match: 7. This chain's CDR3 is CAISGTAGVYNEQFF. CDR3 DNA sequence: TGTGCCATCAGTGGCACCGCGGGGGTTTACAATGAGCAGTTCTTC.

The gene calls are TRBV5-6 and TRBJ2-3; 9 nucleotides align to TRBD1. Germline trimming cut 3 bases from V and 4 bases from J; bases unmatched to any gene: 6. The germline V gene has CDR1 SGHDT and CDR2 YYEEEE. This CDR3 has 15 residues. This CDR3 reads CASSSGQGNADTQYF. In nucleotides, the CDR3 is TGTGCCAGCAGCTCCGGACAGGGGAACGCAGATACGCAGTATTTT.